Below are 8 T cell receptor beta chains sequenced from a single sample in a study of CD8+ T cells in alopecia areata. The sequencing template was cDNA reverse transcribed from extracted RNA. Profiled with immunoSEQ multiplex PCR; TCRdb holds only in-frame clones, not every one. This sample has 290,000 or so clones, each found more than once. A sort of pooled cutaneous lymph node cells used CD4, CD8alpha, NKG2D, NKG2ACE and other stains. The source material was CD4+ T cells sorted from a lymph node. The origin of the receptors is a C3H/HeJ mouse with alopecia areata. This mouse strain has H2-k as its MHC haplotype.

This clone was picked up a small number of times. These gene names are mouse names. From the germline J gene comes the end of the CDR3, since the read stops 4 residues before it. The same CDR3 arises from other DNA sequences in this sample as well. The V and J genes are TRBV13-2 and TRBJ2-5, with 10 bases aligning to TRBD1. Germline CDR1 and CDR2: NNHNN and SYGAGS (reference sequence). The length of the CDR3 is 14 residues. The DNA read from the CDR3 is TGTGCCAGCGGTGACGCGGGACAGGGGGAC. Its translation is CASGDAGQGD. The entire CDR3 reads CASGDAGQGDTQYF.

About this clone: Any gene name here is a mouse gene name. The read finishes 4 residues shy of the CDR3 end, and the germline J gene is used to complete it. Additional DNA sequences in this sample encode the identical CDR3. The chain employs TRBV5 and TRBJ2-4; 8 nucleotides align to TRBD2. V was clipped by 0 bases and J by 3 bases; unmatched bases: 2. The CDR3 has 15 residues. Germline V lookup: CDR1 LGHNA, CDR2 YNLKQL (reference sequence). The CDR3 protein is CASSQDHWGQNTLYF. The sequenced CDR3 bases are TGTGCCAGCAGCCAAGATCACTGGGGGCAAAAC.

This clone was observed a handful of times. Each gene name is a mouse one. The read ends 4 residues early relative to the CDR3; the germline J gene fills the gap. V is TRBV5 and J is TRBJ2-5; no firm D call. Per the germline V gene, CDR1 is LGHNA and CDR2 is YNLKQL (reference sequence). The CDR3 covers 14 residues. Trimming left V 1 base short and J 0 bases short, with 5 bases between. CDR3 protein: CASSQVINQDTQYF. The CDR3 bases that were read are TGTGCCAGCAGCCAAGTCATTAACCAAGAC.

This clone has a handful of counts. Genes and germline come from the mouse. The sequenced fragment ends 4 residues before the CDR3 boundary, so the rest is inferred from the germline J gene. At the DNA level, this CDR3 is encoded by other sequences in the same sample as well. The chain links TRBV31 to TRBJ2-3, with a possible D match to TRBD2 (6 bases). V shed 3 bases and J shed 0 bases, with 13 bases lying between them. This CDR3 is built from 15 residues. CDR1 is GKSSPN and CDR2 is SITVG in the germline V gene. CDR3 loop: CAWSPLGTSAETLYF. Partial CDR3 DNA: TGTGCCTGGAGCCCCCTGGGGACTAGTGCAGAA.

In its sample, this clone was seen a few times. The listed genes are named as in mouse. The read stops 4 residues short of the end of the CDR3; the missing end is completed from the germline J gene. This chain joins TRBV13-2 and TRBJ1-1, with TRBD1 matching 11 bases. Germline loops: CDR1 NNHNN, CDR2 SYGAGS (reference sequence). The CDR3 sequence is 15 residues long. CDR3 DNA (partial): TGTGCCAGCGGTGATGCGGGGACAGGGGGGAAA. Translation: CASGDAGTGGK. The whole CDR3 sequence is CASGDAGTGGKEVFF.

This clone was detected a few times. Each gene name is a mouse one. The read terminates 4 residues before the CDR3 end, so the remaining end is supplied by the germline J gene. Other DNA sequences in the same sample also yield this CDR3. The chain is built from TRBV5 and TRBJ2-1; D ambiguous. Germline V gives CDR1 LGHNA, CDR2 YNLKQL (reference sequence). V was pared by 0 bases and J by 4 bases, with 4 bases between. The CDR3 runs 13 residues. The sequenced CDR3 bases are TGTGCCAGCAGCCAAGACAGATATGCT. Translated: CASSQDRYA. The entire CDR3 protein is CASSQDRYAEQFF.

Only a few counts were recorded for this clone. Each gene name is a mouse one. The CDR3 extends 4 residues past the end of the read, so its final part is completed from the germline J gene. The chain recombines TRBV5 with TRBJ2-1; unclear D gene. Trimming left V 0 bases short and J 0 bases short, with 6 bases between. CDR1 LGHNA and CDR2 YNLKQL come from the germline V gene (reference sequence). This CDR3 is 15 amino acids long. CDR3 region: CASSQEPDNYAEQFF. The sequenced part of the CDR3 DNA is TGTGCCAGCAGCCAAGAGCCAGATAACTATGCT.

This clone has more than one count but fewer than ten. Gene names follow the mouse nomenclature. The read finishes 4 residues shy of the CDR3 end, and the germline J gene is used to complete it. V gene TRBV13-2 combines with J gene TRBJ1-2; no definite D call. CDR3 size: 13 residues. The V end lost 1 base, the J end lost 3 bases, and 7 bases lay between the germline ends. Germline V lookup: CDR1 NNHNN, CDR2 SYGAGS (reference sequence). CDR3 DNA (partial): TGTGCCAGCGGTGATCAGGAGGACTCC. It is translated as CASGDQEDS. The complete CDR3 protein is CASGDQEDSDYTF.